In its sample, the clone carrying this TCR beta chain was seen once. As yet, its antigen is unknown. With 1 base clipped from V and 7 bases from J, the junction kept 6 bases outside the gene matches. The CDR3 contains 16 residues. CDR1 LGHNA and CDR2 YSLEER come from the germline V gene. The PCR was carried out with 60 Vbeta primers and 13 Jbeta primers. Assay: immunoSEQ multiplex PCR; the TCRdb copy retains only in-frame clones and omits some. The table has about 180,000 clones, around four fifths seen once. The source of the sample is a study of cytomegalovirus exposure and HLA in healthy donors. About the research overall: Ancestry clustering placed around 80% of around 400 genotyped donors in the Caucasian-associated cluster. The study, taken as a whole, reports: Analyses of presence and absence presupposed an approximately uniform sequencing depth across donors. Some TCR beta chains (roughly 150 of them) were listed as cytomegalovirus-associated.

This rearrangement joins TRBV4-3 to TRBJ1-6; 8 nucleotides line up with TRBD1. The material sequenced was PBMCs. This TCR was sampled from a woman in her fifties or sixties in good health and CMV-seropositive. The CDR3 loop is CASSQGRTGNNSPLHF. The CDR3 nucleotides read TGCGCCAGCAGCCAAGGGAGGACAGGGAACAATTCACCCCTCCACTTT.